This TCR beta chain was found in a study of radiotherapy plus CTLA-4 blockade in lung cancer. The table came from immunoSEQ multiplex PCR; TCRdb's copy has only in-frame clones and leaves some out. The sample holds about 120,000 clones, about four fifths seen once. Points from the study as a whole: Radiotherapy plus ipilimumab was followed by expansion in blood of tumor-derived TCR clones.

It was focal radiation plus CTLA-4 blockade with ipilimumab that patients with chemo-refractory metastatic non-small-cell lung cancer received. This clone was detected only once. Its antigen is unknown. Trimming left V 1 base short and J 4 bases short, with 11 bases between. This CDR3 contains 15 residues. Per germline, CDR1 SGHDN and CDR2 FVKESK. The sample in question was peripheral blood, obtained from a patient treated with radiotherapy plus ipilimumab. The chain links TRBV14 to TRBJ2-1; D may be TRBD1 or TRBD2 (6 bases each). The receptor's source is a human donor with non-small cell lung cancer that progressed on radiotherapy plus ipilimumab. Some clones in this sample may be carry-over from other donors' samples. CDR3 coding DNA: TGTGCCAGCAGCCAAGCTGGGGGGCAATACAATGAGCAGTTCTTC. It is translated as CASSQAGGQYNEQFF.